This entry lists 27 T cell receptor beta chains sequenced from one sample in a study of tissue T cells after allogeneic stem cell transplantation. Time point meaning: mouse harvest day 7 after allogeneic transplant. Each mouse received 10^7 T-cell-depleted marrow cells plus 10^6 splenic CD5+ T cells by tail vein. This table comes from immunoSEQ multiplex PCR, and its TCRdb copy is limited to in-frame clones, with some not included. Of roughly 1,900 clones in the sample, roughly 57% were seen once. Sample: spleen. The receptors stem from a female BALB/c mouse given C57BL/6 T cells with graft-versus-host disease after an allogeneic hematopoietic cell transplant.

Comment on this clone: Germline and genes: mouse. The observed sequence ends 1 residue before the CDR3 terminus, with the missing tail filled in from the germline J gene. The chain joins TRBV13-1 to TRBJ2-1; weak D call: TRBD1 (5 bases). From germline, CDR1 is NSHNY and CDR2 SYGAGN. The CDR3 covers 14 residues. The V gene lost 1 base and the J gene lost 1 base, with 6 bases spanning the gap. The CDR3 sequence is CASSDQGNYAEQFF. The covered CDR3 bases are TGTGCCAGCAGTGATCAGGGAAACTATGCTGAGCAGTTC.

As to this clone: Gene names are the mouse ones. The CDR3 end falls 1 residue outside the read, so it is completed with the germline J gene. The chain uses TRBV15 and TRBJ2-3; D is possibly TRBD1 (7 bases). CDR3 length: 15 residues. CDR1 SGHND and CDR2 FRSKSL come from the germline V gene. The germline V and J ends were trimmed by 6 bases and 3 bases, with 16 bases remaining between them. The CDR3 DNA, read in part, is TGTGCCAGCAGGAATGAGGGGGCGCGAGCAGAAACGCTGTAT. Its protein product is CASRNEGARAETLY. The CDR3 reads in full as CASRNEGARAETLYF.

Details on this clone: Gene names are mouse gene names. The read terminates 1 residue before the CDR3 end, so the remaining end is supplied by the germline J gene. The V gene is TRBV13-3, the J gene TRBJ1-1; the D is unclear. Germline CDR1 reads NNHDY; CDR2 reads SYVADS. The CDR3 sequence is 13 residues long. Trimming took off 2 bases at V and 0 bases at J, with 5 bases between the two ends. CDR3 protein: CASSEQSNTEVFF. The part of the CDR3 DNA that was read is TGTGCCAGCAGTGAACAGTCAAACACAGAAGTCTTC.

This clone was seen only a few times. Gene names are the mouse ones. The observed sequence ends 1 residue before the CDR3 terminus, with the missing tail filled in from the germline J gene. Different DNA sequences within this sample yield the same CDR3. The chain is built from TRBV16 and TRBJ1-3; tentatively, D is TRBD1 (5 bases). The germline V gene has CDR1 SGHSA and CDR2 FRNQAP. Trimming took off 0 bases at V and 0 bases at J, with 6 bases between the two ends. The length of the CDR3 is 15 residues. CDR3 protein: CASSLDGGSGNTLYF. The CDR3 bases that were read are TGTGCAAGCAGCTTAGATGGGGGTTCTGGAAATACGCTCTAT.

A note on this clone: The listed genes are named as in mouse. The CDR3 end lies 1 residue beyond the end of the read and is filled in from the germline J gene. This chain links TRBV26 with TRBJ1-1, with a weak D call TRBD1 (5 bases). The CDR3 is 14 residues long. With 6 bases removed from V and 2 bases from J, the gap between germline ends came to 13 bases. Germline values: CDR1 KGHPV, CDR2 FQNQEV (reference sequence). The CDR3 bases that were read are TGTGCCAGCAGCCGGGGGGGATTCAACACAGAAGTCTTC. The encoded protein is CASSRGGFNTEVF. The complete CDR3 reads CASSRGGFNTEVFF.

As concerns this clone: Germline and genes: mouse. The CDR3 end is not reached by the read, which stops 1 residue before it; the germline J gene fills it in. The chain has TRBV26 and TRBJ2-5, with a possible D match to TRBD1 (6 bases). CDR1 KGHPV and CDR2 FQNQEV come from the germline V gene (reference sequence). The CDR3 consists of 14 residues. V was clipped by 3 bases and J by 2 bases, with 9 bases between them. The CDR3 bases that were read are TGTGCCAGCAGTCTAGGCAGGGGCCAAGACACCCAGTAC. This gives the protein CASSLGRGQDTQY. The entire CDR3 protein reads CASSLGRGQDTQYF.

This clone has more than one count but fewer than ten. The listed genes are named as in mouse. The CDR3 end lies 1 residue beyond the end of the read and is filled in from the germline J gene. The V and J genes are TRBV5 and TRBJ2-7, with 12 bases fitting TRBD2. V was pared by 4 bases and J by 3 bases, with 4 bases of the junction left unmatched. Per the germline V gene, CDR1 is LGHNA and CDR2 is YNLKQL (reference sequence). The CDR3 has 15 residues. The CDR3 bases that were read are TGTGCCAGCAGCCCCCAGGACTGGGGGGGCTATGAACAGTAC. Its protein product is CASSPQDWGGYEQY. The full CDR3 sequence reads CASSPQDWGGYEQYF.

Notes on this clone: Genes and germline come from the mouse. The CDR3 is CGARDWGYAEQFF. The CDR3 DNA, read in part, is TGTGGTGCTAGGGACTGGGGCTATGCTGAGCAGTTC. The chain combines TRBV20 with TRBJ2-1, with a tentative D call TRBD2 (6 bases). Read coverage stops 1 residue before the CDR3 terminus; the germline J gene supplies the remainder. The CDR3 extends over 13 amino acids. Deletions cut 0 bases from V and 3 bases from J, with 6 bases between. Per the germline V gene, CDR1 is GFQATS and CDR2 is STVNSAI.

The table lists this clone with a few counts. All gene names here are mouse names. From the germline J gene comes the end of the CDR3, since the read stops 1 residue before it. This sequence joins TRBV29 and TRBJ1-4; 8 bases are shared with TRBD1. V gave up 0 bases and J gave up 6 bases; unmatched junction bases: 6. Germline V lookup: CDR1 MSHET, CDR2 SYDVDS. The CDR3 runs 16 residues. The CDR3: CASSLSIGQGHERLFF. The part of the CDR3 DNA that was read is TGTGCTAGCAGTTTATCGATAGGACAGGGCCACGAAAGATTATTT.

Regarding this clone: The genes and germline here are from mouse. From the germline J gene comes the end of the CDR3, since the read stops 1 residue before it. The V gene is TRBV29, the J gene TRBJ1-3; TRBD1 matches at 9 bases. The length of the CDR3 is 15 residues. The trim removed 3 bases at V and 4 bases at J, leaving 4 bases unmatched. Germline V gene sequence: CDR1 MSHET, CDR2 SYDVDS. The part of the CDR3 DNA that was read is TGTGCTAGCAGTTTCCGACAGGGGGGAGGAAATACGCTCTAT. This encodes CASSFRQGGGNTLY. The full CDR3 reads CASSFRQGGGNTLYF.

A few counts support this clone. Gene names are mouse gene names. The read halts 1 residue ahead of the CDR3 end, with the missing end drawn from the germline J gene. The chain employs TRBV16 and TRBJ2-7; D is perhaps TRBD1 or TRBD2 (8 bases each). CDR1 SGHSA and CDR2 FRNQAP come from the germline V gene. The length of the CDR3 is 13 residues. V was trimmed by 5 bases and J by 7 bases, leaving 15 bases between them. CDR3 sequence: CASSTGGAGEQYF. The sequenced part of the CDR3 DNA is TGTGCAAGCAGCACAGGGGGGGCGGGAGAACAGTAC.

Notes on this clone: The germline and genes are mouse ones. The CDR3 extends 1 residue past the end of the read, so its final part is completed from the germline J gene. The chain employs TRBV5 and TRBJ2-1; D may match TRBD1 or TRBD2 (5 bases each). CDR3 size: 15 residues. Trimming removed 5 bases from V and 1 base from J, with 12 bases in between. Germline V lookup: CDR1 LGHNA, CDR2 YNLKQL (reference sequence). The CDR3 DNA, read in part, is TGTGCCAGCAGCACCCCCCGGGACAACTATGCTGAGCAGTTC. This translates into CASSTPRDNYAEQF. The full CDR3 protein is CASSTPRDNYAEQFF.

About this clone: Each gene name is a mouse one. The read halts 1 residue ahead of the CDR3 end, with the missing end drawn from the germline J gene. The chain uses TRBV13-2 and TRBJ1-3; 11 bases are shared with TRBD1. The CDR3 covers 16 residues. The V and J ends lost 0 bases and 2 bases, in that order; junction bases with no gene match: 1. CDR1 and CDR2 from the germline V gene are NNHNN and SYGAGS (reference sequence). CDR3 amino acids: CASGDAGQGAGNTLYF. The part of the CDR3 DNA that was read is TGTGCCAGCGGTGATGCGGGACAGGGGGCTGGAAATACGCTCTAT.

Details on this clone: All gene names here are mouse names. The sequence runs out 1 residue before the end of the CDR3; the remainder is reconstructed from the germline J gene. V usage is TRBV14 and J usage is TRBJ2-3; the match to TRBD1 covers 9 bases. The CDR3 spans 16 residues. V shed 5 bases and J 0 bases; nucleotides not matched to a gene: 7. The germline V gene encodes CDR1 SGHDT and CDR2 FRDEAV. The CDR3 DNA, read in part, is TGTGCCAGCAGCCCCGGGACAGGGTCTAGTGCAGAAACGCTGTAT. Residues: CASSPGTGSSAETLY. The entire CDR3 sequence reads CASSPGTGSSAETLYF.

A word on this clone: The gene names here belong to mouse. The read terminates 1 residue before the CDR3 end, so the remaining end is supplied by the germline J gene. This chain uses TRBV26 with TRBJ2-7; possible D gene TRBD1, 5 bases. The CDR3 extends over 13 amino acids. The germline V gene has CDR1 KGHPV and CDR2 FQNQEV (reference sequence). V was shortened by 2 bases and J by 3 bases, with 8 bases between the two germline ends. The CDR3 DNA, read in part, is TGTGCCAGCAGTCTGGGACAACTCTATGAACAGTAC. Encoded protein: CASSLGQLYEQY. The whole CDR3 region reads CASSLGQLYEQYF. Variable domain in full (rest from reference TRBV26 and TRBJ2-7): NSKVIQTPRYLVKGQGQKAKMRCIPEKGHPVVFWYQQNKNNEFKFLINFQNQEVLQQIDMTEKRFSAECPSNSPCSLEIQSSEAGDSALYLCASSLGQLYEQYFGPGTRLTVL.

In regard to this clone: The genes and germline here are from mouse. Read sequence stops 1 residue before the CDR3 end, and the germline J gene provides the missing end. V is TRBV13-2 and J is TRBJ2-1; TRBD2 aligns across 9 bases. With V trimmed by 0 bases and J by 6 bases, 4 bases remained unmatched. CDR3 length: 15 amino acids. Per the germline V gene, CDR1 is NNHNN and CDR2 is SYGAGS (reference sequence). CDR3 region: CASGDALGGIAEQFF. Incomplete CDR3 DNA: TGTGCCAGCGGTGATGCGCTGGGGGGGATTGCTGAGCAGTTC.

Note on this clone: The gene names here belong to mouse. From the germline J gene comes the end of the CDR3, since the read stops 1 residue before it. J is TRBJ1-4 and V is TRBV14, with a possible D match to TRBD1 (5 bases). V lost 2 bases and J lost 6, with 8 bases in between. The CDR3 loop spans 13 amino acids. Germline CDR1 is SGHDT and CDR2 is FRDEAV. The CDR3 bases that were read are TGTGCCAGCAGTTTTGGGGGGTACGAAAGATTATTT. Translation: CASSFGGYERLF. The full CDR3 reads CASSFGGYERLFF.

A remark on this clone: The gene names given are mouse names. The read comes to an end 1 residue before the CDR3 does, leaving the germline J gene to fill in the end. V gene TRBV3 combines with J gene TRBJ1-6; D unclear. TRBJ1-6 is an open reading frame whose function is uncertain. The CDR3 is 13 residues long. Between the trimmed V and J ends, which lost 1 base and 7 bases, there was a span of 5 bases. Germline CDR1 is SNHLY and CDR2 is FYNGKV (reference sequence). Here the CDR3 reads CASSLGQNSPLYF. CDR3 DNA, as far as it was read: TGTGCCAGCAGCTTAGGACAAAATTCGCCCCTCTAC.

By share, this clone counts as large. Gene labels here are mouse ones. The CDR3 end lies 1 residue beyond the end of the read and is filled in from the germline J gene. This chain connects TRBV12-1 to TRBJ2-7, with 8 nucleotides matching TRBD2. Germline-derived CDR1 and CDR2 are SGHSN and HYEKVE. V lost 2 bases, J lost 4 bases, and 6 bases stayed unmatched. The CDR3 length is 14 residues. CDR3 sequence: CASSPRGGGYEQYF. The part of the CDR3 DNA that was read is TGTGCCAGCTCTCCCCGGGGGGGCGGATATGAACAGTAC.

A note on this clone: Genes and germline come from the mouse. The missing CDR3 end, 1 residue past where the read stops, is filled in from the germline J gene. The V call is TRBV16, the J call TRBJ2-5; 9 bases are shared with TRBD2. Trimming cost V 0 bases and J 6 bases; bases outside gene matches: 7. CDR3 length: 16 amino acids. Germline V gene sequence: CDR1 SGHSA, CDR2 FRNQAP. CDR3 DNA (partial): TGTGCAAGCAGCTTAGATGTTGGGGGGGCGCGTGACACCCAGTAC. The encoded protein is CASSLDVGGARDTQY. The whole CDR3 region reads CASSLDVGGARDTQYF.

As to this clone: The germline and genes are mouse ones. Read data end 1 residue before the CDR3 end; the end is taken from the germline J gene. The chain joins TRBV3 to TRBJ2-2; D is perhaps TRBD1 (6 bases). V lost 2 bases to trimming and J lost 4 bases, with 11 bases between them. This CDR3 comprises 15 residues. CDR1 is SNHLY, CDR2 FYNGKV, per germline (reference sequence). The sequenced CDR3 bases are TGTGCCAGCAGCTTAAACAGGGCGGGCACCGGGCAGCTCTAC. This encodes CASSLNRAGTGQLY. The CDR3, in full, reads CASSLNRAGTGQLYF.

Note on this clone: Gene names are mouse gene names. The sequence runs out 1 residue before the end of the CDR3; the remainder is reconstructed from the germline J gene. The chain is built from TRBV3 and TRBJ1-1; no clear D gene. Germline V lookup: CDR1 SNHLY, CDR2 FYNGKV (reference sequence). Trimming cost V 1 base and J 10 bases, with 4 bases left between them. The CDR3 is 10 amino acids. CDR3 DNA, as far as it was read: TGTGCCAGCAGCTTAGGGGTAGTCTTC. This sequence encodes CASSLGVVF. The CDR3, in full, reads CASSLGVVFF.

Only a few counts were recorded for this clone. The gene names here belong to mouse. With the read ending 1 residue before the CDR3 end, the germline J gene is used to fill in that end. V usage is TRBV3 and J usage is TRBJ2-7; the match to TRBD2 covers 9 bases. V lost 4 bases, J lost 9 bases, and 4 bases stayed unmatched. Germline V lookup: CDR1 SNHLY, CDR2 FYNGKV (reference sequence). The CDR3 has 12 residues. CDR3 bases read: TGTGCCAGCAGCTCTGGGGGGGGCGGACAGTAC. Amino acid sequence: CASSSGGGGQY. The entire CDR3 is CASSSGGGGQYF. The whole variable domain, filled in from reference TRBV3 and TRBJ2-7, reads GPKVLQIPSHQIIDMGQMVTLNCDPVSNHLYFYWYKQILGQQMEFLVNFYNGKVMEKSKLFKDQFSVERPDGSYFTLKIQPTALEDSAVYFCASSSGGGGQYFGPGTRLTVL.

Details on this clone: The genes and germline here are from mouse. The read is 1 residue too short to cover the CDR3 end, so that end is filled in from the germline J gene. The J gene is TRBJ2-4, the V gene TRBV14, with D uncertain. CDR3 length equals 14 residues. Germline V gene lookup returns CDR1 SGHDT and CDR2 FRDEAV. V shed 2 bases and J shed 0 bases, with 7 bases lying between them. Partial CDR3 DNA: TGTGCCAGCAGTTTTCGGGGTAGTCAAAACACCTTGTAC. Protein product: CASSFRGSQNTLY. The entire CDR3 reads CASSFRGSQNTLYF.

This clone was found a few times. Any gene name here is a mouse gene name. The CDR3 end falls 1 residue outside the read, so it is completed with the germline J gene. This chain links TRBV13-2 with TRBJ2-7; D ambiguous. CDR3 length: 12 amino acids. V was pared by 1 base and J by 4 bases, with 6 bases between. Germline V gene sequence: CDR1 NNHNN, CDR2 SYGAGS (reference sequence). This CDR3 reads CASGDSGYEQYF. The CDR3 DNA, read in part, is TGTGCCAGCGGTGATTCGGGGTATGAACAGTAC.

Turning to this clone: Mouse gene names and germline throughout. With the read ending 1 residue before the CDR3 end, the germline J gene is used to fill in that end. The chain carries TRBV3 and TRBJ2-5; 13 bases are shared with TRBD2. The CDR3 runs 16 residues. Germline V gene data show CDR1 as SNHLY and CDR2 as FYNGKV (reference sequence). V trimming: 5 bases; J trimming: 2 bases; junction bases outside the gene matches: 4. CDR3 DNA, as far as it was read: TGTGCCAGCAGCCGGACTGGGGGGGCGCCCCAAGACACCCAGTAC. Translating it yields CASSRTGGAPQDTQY. The whole CDR3 region reads CASSRTGGAPQDTQYF. The full variable domain, with the rest looked up from reference TRBV3 and TRBJ2-5, is GPKVLQIPSHQIIDMGQMVTLNCDPVSNHLYFYWYKQILGQQMEFLVNFYNGKVMEKSKLFKDQFSVERPDGSYFTLKIQPTALEDSAVYFCASSRTGGAPQDTQYFGPGTRLLVL.

Comments on this clone: Germline and genes here are mouse. The read is 1 residue too short to cover the CDR3 end, so that end is filled in from the germline J gene. The rearrangement joins TRBV4 to TRBJ1-4, with TRBD1 matching 7 bases. The CDR3 consists of 14 residues. CDR1 is LGHDT and CDR2 is YNNKQL in the germline V gene (reference sequence). V lost 7 bases, J lost 0 bases, and 2 bases stayed unmatched. The sequenced CDR3 bases are TGTGCCAGCACCGGGACAGTTTCCAACGAAAGATTATTT. Protein: CASTGTVSNERLF. The whole CDR3 sequence is CASTGTVSNERLFF. Based on the CDR3 plus reference TRBV4 and TRBJ1-4, the full variable domain is ETAVFQTPNYHVTQVGNEVSFNCKQTLGHDTMYWYKQDSKKLLKIMFSYNNKQLIVNETVPRRFSPQSSDKAHLNLRIKSVEPEDSAVYLCASTGTVSNERLFFGHGTKLSVL.